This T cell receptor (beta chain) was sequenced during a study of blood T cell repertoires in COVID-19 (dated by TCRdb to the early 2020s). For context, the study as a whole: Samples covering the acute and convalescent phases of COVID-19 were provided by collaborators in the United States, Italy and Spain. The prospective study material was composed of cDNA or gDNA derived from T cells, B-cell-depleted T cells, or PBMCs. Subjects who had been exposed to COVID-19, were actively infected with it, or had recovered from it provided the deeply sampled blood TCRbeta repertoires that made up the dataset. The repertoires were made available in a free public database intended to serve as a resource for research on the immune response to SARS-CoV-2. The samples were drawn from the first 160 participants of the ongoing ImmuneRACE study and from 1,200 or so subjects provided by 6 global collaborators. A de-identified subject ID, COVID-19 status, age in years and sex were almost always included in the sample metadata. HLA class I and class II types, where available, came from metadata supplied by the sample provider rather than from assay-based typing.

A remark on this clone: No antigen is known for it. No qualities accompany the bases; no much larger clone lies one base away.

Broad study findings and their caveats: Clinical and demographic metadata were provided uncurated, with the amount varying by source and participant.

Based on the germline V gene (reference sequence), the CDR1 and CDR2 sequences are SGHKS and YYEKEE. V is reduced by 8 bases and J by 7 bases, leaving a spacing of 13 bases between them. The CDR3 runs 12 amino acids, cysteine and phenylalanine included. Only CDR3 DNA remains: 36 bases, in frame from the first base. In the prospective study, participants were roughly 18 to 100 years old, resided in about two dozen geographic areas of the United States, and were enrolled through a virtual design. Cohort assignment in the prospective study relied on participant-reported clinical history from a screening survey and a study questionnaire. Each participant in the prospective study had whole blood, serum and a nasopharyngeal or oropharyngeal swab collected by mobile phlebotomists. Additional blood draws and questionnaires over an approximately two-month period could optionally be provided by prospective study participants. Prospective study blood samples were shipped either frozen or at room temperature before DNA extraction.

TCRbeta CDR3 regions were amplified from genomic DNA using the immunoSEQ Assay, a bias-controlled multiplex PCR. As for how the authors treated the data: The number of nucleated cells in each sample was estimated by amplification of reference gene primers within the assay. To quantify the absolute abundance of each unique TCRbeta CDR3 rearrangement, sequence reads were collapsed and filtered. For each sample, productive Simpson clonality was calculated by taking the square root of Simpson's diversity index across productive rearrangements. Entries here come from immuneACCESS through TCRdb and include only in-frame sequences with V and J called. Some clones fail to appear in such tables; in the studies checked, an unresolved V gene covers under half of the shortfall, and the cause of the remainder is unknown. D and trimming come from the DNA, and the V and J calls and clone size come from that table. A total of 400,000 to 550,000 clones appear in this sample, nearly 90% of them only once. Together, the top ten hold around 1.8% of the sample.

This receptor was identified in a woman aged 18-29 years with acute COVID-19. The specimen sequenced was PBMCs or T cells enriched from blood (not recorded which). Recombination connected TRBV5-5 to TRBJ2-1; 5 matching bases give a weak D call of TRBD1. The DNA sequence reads TGTGCCAGTGCGAACAGGCTAAATGAGCAGTTCTTC. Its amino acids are CASANRLNEQFF.